This T cell receptor (beta chain) originates from a study of neurological immune-mediated disorders. This clonotype was recorded at least ten times. TCRdb itself ran the 5' RACE reads through MiXCR, one entry per CDR3 protein. The sample yields 25,000 to 35,000 distinct CDR3 sequences, about 1.4% seen once. Between the trimmed V and J ends, which lost 6 bases and 3 bases, there was a span of 6 bases. Germline loops: CDR1 SNHLY, CDR2 FYNNEI. CDR3 length: 11 amino acids. The chain couples TRBV2 to TRBJ2-7; D not certain. This sequence originates from a woman aged 25-40 years with multiple sclerosis. Sequences were obtained from PBMCs. This CDR3 reads CASRQNYEQYF. In DNA form, the CDR3 reads TGTGCCAGCAGACAAAACTACGAGCAGTACTTC.